The 32 T cell receptor beta chains below come from one sample, sequenced in a study of shared clonotypes between healthy human individuals. Clones were read by immunoSEQ multiplex PCR, and TCRdb kept only the in-frame ones, dropping some. The profile shows about 2.1 million clones, approximately 92% of them singletons. Terminally differentiated effector memory CD45RA+ cells were excluded from the naive CD8 cells, which were CD45RO-negative and positively selected for CCR7. Sequenced: naive CD8+ T cells from PBMCs. Receptors were obtained from a man between 18 and 35 years old in good health. Some clones in this sample may be carry-over from other donors' samples.

Here the CDR3 reads CASSPSRGASYNEQFF. CDR3 DNA: TGTGCCAGCAGTCCCAGCAGGGGGGCCTCCTACAATGAGCAGTTCTTC. This chain links TRBV27 with TRBJ2-1; a possible D gene is TRBD1 (7 bases). CDR3 length: 16 amino acids. Germline V lookup: CDR1 MNHEY, CDR2 SMNVEV (reference sequence). Trimming took 5 bases from V and 0 from J, leaving 14 bases between them.

V gene TRBV4-1 combines with J gene TRBJ1-2; no firm D call. With 3 bases removed from V and 7 bases from J, the gap between germline ends came to 18 bases. Germline values: CDR1 MGHRA, CDR2 YSYEKL. The CDR3 length is 15 residues. Here the CDR3 reads CASSQETPVVGGYTF. Written as DNA, the CDR3 is TGCGCCAGCAGCCAGGAGACACCCGTTGTGGGTGGCTACACCTTC.

The gene calls are TRBV11-2 and TRBJ2-7, with D possibly being TRBD1 or TRBD2 (5 bases each). Trimming pared 1 base from V and 6 bases from J, leaving 19 bases between. The CDR3 covers 16 residues. Germline V gene sequence: CDR1 SGHAT, CDR2 FQNNGV. CDR3 protein: CASSLGQGESPSEQYF. The CDR3 DNA sequence: TGTGCCAGCAGCTTAGGGCAGGGAGAATCTCCTAGCGAGCAGTACTTC.

The chain recombines TRBV18 with TRBJ2-5, with 10 bases identical to TRBD1. Germline V gene sequence: CDR1 KGHSH, CDR2 LQKENI. V dropped 3 bases and J dropped 2; count of bases not matched to a gene: 9. The CDR3 covers 17 residues. The CDR3 is CASSPTSRDRGQETQYF. DNA for the CDR3: TGTGCCAGCTCACCTACCAGCCGGGACAGGGGTCAAGAGACCCAGTACTTC.

J is TRBJ2-3 and V is TRBV10-2; 8 positions agree with TRBD2. Germline V gene data show CDR1 as WSHSY and CDR2 as SAAADI. There are 15 residues in the CDR3. With V trimmed by 6 bases and J by 6 bases, 11 bases remained unmatched. The CDR3 nucleotides read TGCGCCAGCAGCGCCTTGGTAGCGGGAACCGATACGCAGTATTTT. Translated: CASSALVAGTDTQYF.

The chain links TRBV9 to TRBJ1-2; D is perhaps TRBD1 (6 bases). The V gene's germline CDR1 is SGDLS and CDR2 YYNGEE. The CDR3 runs to 13 residues. Trimming took 3 bases from V and 4 from J, leaving 10 bases between them. The CDR3 spells CASSDRTAYGYTF. The CDR3 coding sequence is TGTGCCAGCAGCGACCGGACAGCCTATGGCTACACCTTC.

The V call is TRBV9, the J call TRBJ2-2; D unresolved. The germline gives CDR1 SGDLS, CDR2 YYNGEE. The CDR3 consists of 12 residues. The V gene lost 3 bases and the J gene lost 8 bases, with 8 bases spanning the gap. The CDR3 DNA reads as TGTGCCAGCAGCGCCCGTGAGGGGGAGCTGTTTTTT. Residues: CASSAREGELFF.

V gene TRBV7-9 combines with J gene TRBJ2-7, with TRBD2 matching over 13 bases. V lost 5 bases to trimming and J lost 3 bases; unmatched junction nucleotides: 7. CDR1 is SEHNR, CDR2 FQNEAQ, per germline (reference sequence). CDR3 length: 16 amino acids. The CDR3 is CASSPTSGRGYYEQYF. CDR3 DNA sequence: TGTGCCAGCAGCCCTACTAGCGGGAGGGGGTACTACGAGCAGTACTTC.

On this clone: The same CDR3 also results from other DNA sequences found in this sample. V and J are TRBV5-6 and TRBJ2-7, with D uncertain. V lost 2 bases and J 5 bases, leaving 5 bases between the germline ends. Germline V gene sequence: CDR1 SGHDT, CDR2 YYEEEE. The CDR3 is 11 residues long. The CDR3: CASSFLDEQYF. CDR3 coding DNA: TGTGCCAGCAGCTTTCTTGACGAGCAGTACTTC.

This chain joins TRBV5-4 and TRBJ2-7; TRBD1 or TRBD2 may be the D gene (5 bases each). V lost 3 bases and J 1 base, leaving 17 bases between the germline ends. The CDR3 loop spans 16 amino acids. Germline V gives CDR1 SGHNT, CDR2 YYREEE (reference sequence). The CDR3 reads CASSSGWGAGSYEQYF. As DNA, the CDR3 is TGTGCCAGCAGCTCGGGCTGGGGAGCAGGGTCCTACGAGCAGTACTTC.

This clone was detected only once. The chain has TRBV28 and TRBJ2-2, with D perhaps matching TRBD2 (6 bases). Germline V gene lookup returns CDR1 MDHEN and CDR2 SYDVKM. CDR3 length: 15 residues. V was shortened by 2 bases and J by 0 bases, with 7 bases between the two germline ends. This chain's CDR3 is CASSLTSSNTGELFF. The CDR3 bases are TGTGCCAGCAGTTTAACTAGCTCGAACACCGGGGAGCTGTTTTTT.

The V gene is TRBV7-8, the J gene TRBJ1-5, with D maybe TRBD1 (5 bases). This CDR3 has 15 amino acids. Trimming cost V 1 base and J 5 bases, with 12 bases left between them. Looked up from germline, CDR1 is SGHVS and CDR2 is FQNEAQ. The CDR3 loop is CASSLVAGEDQPQHF. The CDR3 DNA is TGTGCCAGCAGCTTAGTTGCGGGGGAGGATCAGCCCCAGCATTTT.

The genes are TRBV28 and TRBJ1-2; tentative D call: TRBD1 (6 bases). V was pared by 2 bases and J by 6 bases, with 13 bases between. The germline gives CDR1 MDHEN, CDR2 SYDVKM. This CDR3 is built from 14 residues. CDR3 DNA: TGTGCCAGCAGTTTAACGGGGGGCGAGGATGGCTACACCTTC. It encodes CASSLTGGEDGYTF.

The rearrangement uses TRBV27 and TRBJ2-7; TRBD2 is a possible D gene (6 bases). V lost 4 bases and J lost 1, with 17 bases in between. This CDR3 comprises 16 residues. The germline V gene encodes CDR1 MNHEY and CDR2 SMNVEV (reference sequence). Written as DNA, the CDR3 is TGTGCCAGCAGTTGGTCGGAGGGGCACAAATCCTACGAGCAGTACTTC. It yields the protein CASSWSEGHKSYEQYF.

J is TRBJ2-2 and V is TRBV5-1; the D call may be TRBD1 or TRBD2 (5 bases each). CDR1 is SGHRS, CDR2 YFSETQ, per germline. Trimming pared 2 bases from V and 6 bases from J, leaving 20 bases between. CDR3 size: 17 residues. The CDR3 is CASSFSPGTARSGELFF. CDR3 sequence (DNA): TGCGCCAGCAGCTTTTCCCCCGGGACCGCGAGGTCCGGGGAGCTGTTTTTT.

The rearrangement links TRBV28 to TRBJ2-7; 8 bases align to TRBD2. CDR1 is MDHEN, CDR2 SYDVKM, per germline. With 11 bases clipped from V and 1 base from J, the junction kept 28 bases outside the gene matches. The CDR3 contains 20 residues. The CDR3 protein is CAETGGPCGPRDYQSYEQYF. The CDR3 coding sequence is TGTGCCGAAACGGGAGGGCCTTGCGGACCCCGGGACTACCAATCCTACGAGCAGTACTTC.

The J gene is TRBJ2-7, the V gene TRBV10-3; the match to TRBD1 covers 11 bases. Germline CDR1 is ENHRY and CDR2 is SYGVKD. This CDR3 is built from 16 residues. The J segment lost 1 base and the V segment lost 2 bases, leaving 4 bases of the junction unmatched. CDR3 sequence (DNA): TGTGCCATCAGTGAGCCGGGACAGGGGGGGTCCTACGAGCAGTACTTC. Amino acids: CAISEPGQGGSYEQYF.

This clone appeared once. The chain has TRBV9 and TRBJ2-1, with D tentatively TRBD1 (5 bases). V lost 4 bases, J lost 7 bases, and 21 bases lay in between. This CDR3 contains 16 residues. From germline, CDR1 is SGDLS and CDR2 YYNGEE. This CDR3 reads CASSSPGRVVGNEQFF. CDR3 bases: TGTGCCAGCAGCTCCCCGGGCAGGGTGGTAGGAAATGAGCAGTTCTTC. Full variable domain (remainder filled in from reference TRBV9 and TRBJ2-1): DSGVTQTPKHLITATGQRVTLRCSPRSGDLSVYWYQQSLDQGLQFLIQYYNGEERAKGNILERFSAQQFPDLHSELNLSSLELGDSALYFCASSSPGRVVGNEQFFGPGTRLTVL.

J is TRBJ2-7 and V is TRBV6-6, with a tentative D call TRBD1 (7 bases). The CDR3 is 15 residues long. Germline V gene sequence: CDR1 MNHNY, CDR2 SVGAGI (reference sequence). Trimming removed 7 bases at V and 5 bases at J, with 21 bases between. CDR3 in amino acids: CASTPGRGAENEQYF. CDR3 in DNA: TGTGCCAGCACTCCGGGCAGGGGGGCGGAAAACGAGCAGTACTTC.

V is TRBV6-4 and J is TRBJ2-7, with D maybe TRBD1 (6 bases). Germline CDR1 reads MRHNA; CDR2 reads SNTAGT. The CDR3 contains 15 residues. Trimming took 7 bases from V and 4 from J, leaving 20 bases between them. CDR3 sequence reads: CASTGADVLFYEQYF. CDR3 coding DNA: TGTGCCAGCACAGGGGCGGATGTCCTTTTTTACGAGCAGTACTTC.

This chain connects TRBV7-9 to TRBJ1-4, with D possibly TRBD1 on 6 matching bases. V lost 4 bases and J lost 3, with 12 bases in between. The CDR3 runs 15 residues. Germline loops: CDR1 SEHNR, CDR2 FQNEAQ (reference sequence). The CDR3 region is CASSSRTDPNEKLFF. The DNA of the CDR3 is TGTGCCAGCAGCTCCCGGACAGACCCTAATGAAAAACTGTTTTTT.

The genes are TRBV9 and TRBJ1-5; possible D gene TRBD1, 6 bases. The V gene's germline CDR1 is SGDLS and CDR2 YYNGEE. V was clipped by 6 bases and J by 0 bases, with 13 bases between them. The CDR3 is 15 residues long. Here the CDR3 reads CASTPDRFSNQPQHF. The CDR3 DNA follows: TGTGCCAGCACCCCCGACAGGTTTAGCAATCAGCCCCAGCATTTT. The full variable domain, rest sourced from reference TRBV9 and TRBJ1-5, is DSGVTQTPKHLITATGQRVTLRCSPRSGDLSVYWYQQSLDQGLQFLIQYYNGEERAKGNILERFSAQQFPDLHSELNLSSLELGDSALYFCASTPDRFSNQPQHFGDGTRLSIL.

The chain combines TRBV4-2 with TRBJ2-1; the D gene is possibly TRBD2 (5 bases). Trimming took 1 base from V and 12 from J, leaving 13 bases between them. The CDR3 is made up of 13 amino acids. Germline lookup yields CDR1 LGHNA and CDR2 YNFKEQ. CDR3 amino acids: CASSQVASSWQFF. CDR3 nucleotides: TGTGCCAGCAGCCAAGTAGCTTCTAGCTGGCAGTTCTTC.

This rearrangement joins TRBV7-8 to TRBJ2-1; TRBD2 matches at 11 bases. This CDR3 comprises 15 residues. The V gene end was trimmed by 5 bases and the J gene end by 5 bases; junction bases not matched to a gene: 5. Germline values: CDR1 SGHVS, CDR2 FQNEAQ. The CDR3 loop is CASSLLAGADNEQFF. DNA of the CDR3: TGTGCCAGCAGCCTACTAGCGGGAGCCGACAATGAGCAGTTCTTC.

V and J are TRBV7-9 and TRBJ2-1; D possibly corresponds to TRBD1 (7 bases). The CDR3 length is 19 residues. Germline loops: CDR1 SEHNR, CDR2 FQNEAQ (reference sequence). V lost 4 bases, J lost 0 bases, and 22 bases lay in between. The CDR3 here is CASSSDWDSLEGSYNEQFF. In DNA form, the CDR3 reads TGTGCCAGCAGCTCCGATTGGGACAGCCTGGAGGGCTCCTACAATGAGCAGTTCTTC.

J is TRBJ2-3 and V is TRBV9; D is ambiguous. Germline CDR1 is SGDLS and CDR2 is YYNGEE. V was trimmed by 3 bases and J by 0 bases, leaving 8 bases between them. This CDR3 spans 14 amino acids. The CDR3 loop is CASSGGWSTDTQYF. The CDR3, as DNA: TGTGCCAGCAGCGGGGGTTGGAGCACAGATACGCAGTATTTT. The variable domain in full, completed from reference TRBV9 and TRBJ2-3, reads DSGVTQTPKHLITATGQRVTLRCSPRSGDLSVYWYQQSLDQGLQFLIQYYNGEERAKGNILERFSAQQFPDLHSELNLSSLELGDSALYFCASSGGWSTDTQYFGPGTRLTVL.

The chain couples TRBV15 to TRBJ2-3, with a weak D call TRBD2 (5 bases). Germline lookup yields CDR1 LNHNV and CDR2 YYDKDF (reference sequence). The CDR3 covers 15 residues. V was trimmed by 3 bases and J by 3 bases, leaving 13 bases between them. This CDR3 is CATSSSIARTDTQYF. CDR3 in DNA: TGTGCCACCAGCAGTTCGATAGCGAGGACAGATACGCAGTATTTT.

V gene TRBV27 combines with J gene TRBJ2-1; a possible D gene is TRBD2 (6 bases). V was pared by 2 bases and J by 6 bases, with 20 bases between. Germline assignment: CDR1 MNHEY and CDR2 SMNVEV (reference sequence). CDR3 length: 17 residues. As DNA, the CDR3 is TGTGCCAGCAGTTTAACCTCGTATGGGACTTCCCTCAATGAGCAGTTCTTC. This encodes CASSLTSYGTSLNEQFF.

The chain joins TRBV5-4 to TRBJ1-1; D unresolved. This CDR3 region has 13 residues. Germline CDR1 SGHNT, CDR2 YYREEE (reference sequence). Trimming left V 2 bases short and J 5 bases short, with 10 bases between. CDR3 in DNA: TGTGCCAGCAGCTTCGGGGTAAGGACTGAAGCTTTCTTT. Residues: CASSFGVRTEAFF.

The rearrangement uses TRBV29-1 and TRBJ2-1; the D is unclear. CDR3 length equals 11 residues. The germline CDR1 and CDR2 sequences are SQVTM and ANQGSEA. With 4 bases removed from V and 9 bases from J, the gap between germline ends came to 10 bases. The DNA of the CDR3 is TGCAGCGTTGCTTTAAGTGCTGAGCAGTTCTTC. The encoded protein is CSVALSAEQFF.

To note about this clone: Other DNA sequences from this sample encode an identical CDR3 as well. The chain recombines TRBV7-9 with TRBJ2-7; TRBD2 matches 15 bases. V was pared by 3 bases and J by 6 bases, with 0 bases of the junction left unmatched. The CDR3 runs 14 residues. Looked up from germline, CDR1 is SEHNR and CDR2 is FQNEAQ (reference sequence). The CDR3 here is CASSLGLAGGEQYF. The CDR3 nucleotides read TGTGCCAGCAGCTTGGGACTAGCGGGAGGCGAGCAGTACTTC.

This rearrangement joins TRBV27 to TRBJ2-7; 8 positions agree with TRBD2. V dropped 10 bases and J dropped 0; count of bases not matched to a gene: 8. Germline CDR1 and CDR2: MNHEY and SMNVEV (reference sequence). The CDR3 spans 14 residues. CDR3 residues: CATVGGTSSYEQYF. In DNA, the CDR3 is TGTGCCACCGTAGGCGGGACTAGCTCCTACGAGCAGTACTTC.